This T cell receptor beta chain came from a study of cytomegalovirus exposure and HLA in healthy donors. Germline V lookup: CDR1 SGHNT, CDR2 YENEEA. Between the trimmed V and J ends, which lost 0 bases and 2 bases, there was a span of 11 bases. This CDR3 has 15 residues. In the PCR, 60 Vbeta and 13 Jbeta primers were used. In the study's own analysis: A follow-up analysis tallied 70 million to 80 million unique TCR beta chains, roughly 11 million shared. The table came from immunoSEQ multiplex PCR; TCRdb's copy has only in-frame clones and leaves some out. V, J and clone size are those of that table, while D and trimming were read from the DNA. The repertoire table contains approximately 120,000 clones.

This sequence originates from a man aged 35 to 55 in good health and CMV-seronegative. Sequenced sample: PBMCs. The chain couples TRBV11-3 to TRBJ2-7; tentatively, D is TRBD2 (6 bases). CDR3 sequence reads: CASSLDQGLAYEQYF. DNA for the CDR3: TGTGCCAGCAGCTTAGATCAGGGACTGGCCTACGAGCAGTACTTC.